Ten or more counts support the clone carrying this T cell receptor (beta chain). According to the study, TCR beta libraries were built with iRepertoire HTBI primers and CDR3-region Arm-PCR. Each CDR3 protein is one row after TCRdb ran MiXCR on the multiplex PCR reads. The sample lists some 340,000 distinct CDR3 sequences, roughly 25% seen once, with approximately 27% in the top ten. Per germline, CDR1 DFQATT and CDR2 SNEGSKA (reference sequence). V trimming: 0 bases; J trimming: 4 bases; junction bases outside the gene matches: 11. This CDR3 spans 16 amino acids. As to time point: persistent/refractory GD, antithyroid drugs over 5 years with positive TRAb. PBMC RNA was the source of the TCR library. Patients were from an endocrinology department in Xi'an, China. The data derive from a study of regulatory T cells in long-lasting Graves disease.

The clonotype was recovered from a woman between 40 and 50 years old with Graves disease. This sequence joins TRBV20-1 and TRBJ2-5; 7 nucleotides line up with TRBD1. The sample in question was peripheral blood mononuclear cells (PBMCs), obtained when the disease was refractory, from a patient treated with antithyroid drugs. The CDR3 DNA is TGCAGTGCTAGAGATCCCAGGGGGTATGGGGGAGAGACCCAGTACTTC. It codes for CSARDPRGYGGETQYF.